This record covers a single T cell receptor (beta chain). Many counts were recorded for this clonotype. This receptor's antigen is unknown. No base quality information exists; no much larger clone differs at one position. CDR1 GTSNPN and CDR2 SVGIG are derived from the germline V gene (reference sequence). The CDR3 sequence holds 13 residues, the cysteine and phenylalanine included. The read is trimmed to its CDR3 DNA, 39 bases read in frame from base 1. Deletion took 5 bases off V and 5 bases off J, with a span of 13 bases between the germline ends. The sample comes from a study of T cells in Graves' hyperthyroidism and ophthalmopathy (dated by TCRdb to 2018 to 2020). For context, the study as a whole: Peripheral blood samples were taken at initial diagnosis, before any treatment was given. A discovery cohort of roughly 100 patients, approximately 45 with Graves' ophthalmopathy and 55 to 60 with stable Graves' hyperthyroidism, was used to find distinguishing TCR V-J signatures. An independent validation cohort of around 20 hyperthyroidism patients and more than 15 patients who later progressed to ophthalmopathy tested prospective prediction of ophthalmopathy. After sampling, hyperthyroidism patients received methimazole starting at 30 mg daily, and ophthalmopathy patients received high-dose intravenous methylprednisolone. TCR Vbeta CDR3 sequencing of fewer than 150 peripheral blood samples (under 45 ophthalmopathy, around 80 hyperthyroidism and around 17 progressor patients) is reported in the paper. In about 6 Graves' hyperthyroidism patients, the study also compared T-cell repertoires from thyroid tissue with T-cell repertoires from blood. The 75 to 100 discovery patients were divided at random into training and test sets in a 7:3 ratio.

Moderately to severely active disease, a Clinical Activity Score of at least 3, a NOSPECS grade of at least 4, and a duration under 3 months were present in ophthalmopathy patients. Any patient with an uncontrolled infection, another autoimmune disease, pregnancy or lactation was excluded. Clinical symptoms, serum thyroxine and TRAb, thyroid ultrasound, and orbital computed tomography formed the basis for the diagnoses. PBMCs were isolated from 10 ml of fresh peripheral blood by Ficoll-Paque density gradient centrifugation. Trizol reagent was used to extract total RNA, and RNA quality was then checked on an Agilent 2100 Bioanalyzer. Overall study outcomes, separate from this receptor: Most expanded thyroid clonotypes (frequency above 0.001) were also detected in blood, suggesting blood repertoires may reflect thyroid immune responses. No statistical method was used to fix the sample size in advance, and group allocation was not hidden from the investigators. Ophthalmopathy was separated from stable hyperthyroidism by a 13 V-J signature model, with approximately 86% sensitivity and about 81% specificity obtained in cross-validation and 80%/75% obtained in testing. In validation, the model predicted progression to ophthalmopathy a median of about 6.5 months before onset, with about 70% sensitivity and roughly 77% specificity.

The TCR beta CDR3 regions were amplified from RNA transcripts. The TCR CDR3 was subjected to a first round of RT-PCR using the HTBI primer set and the Qiagen OneStep RT-PCR kit. Libraries were constructed in a second round of multiplex PCR, after which size selection and purification were performed. The libraries were sequenced on an Illumina HiSeq2000 using paired-end 100 bp reads. Per the original workflow: SOAPnuke was used to process the raw data, with reads discarded if the reads contained adapters or uncalled bases, had a mean Phred below 15, or lacked an exact constant-primer or identifier match. COPE v1.2.5 was used to merge the high-quality paired reads, and each unique nucleotide sequence was defined as a clonotype. Clonotypes were aligned to IMGT TRBV, TRBD and TRBJ reference segments using MiTCR v1.1. The analysis was restricted to V-J combinations with a frequency above 0.0001, which together covered approximately 99% of the repertoires. The TCS score was defined as the ratio of F50 (clonal expansion) to E x V (chaos), calculated using BLOSUM62-based TCRdist between CDR3 peptides within each V-J. Welch's t-statistics and random forest reduced 500 to 550 V-J features to 10 to 15, which were used in a naive Bayes classifier (R e1071). TCRdb's own reprocessing of the public reads used fastp at Q25 and MiXCR and kept productive beta chains. Each record represents a unique CDR3 protein, reported with the most common genes and DNA among its rows. For this entry, the V and J calls and clone size follow TCRdb and not the study's own pipeline. A total of 300,000 to 500,000 distinct CDR3 sequences appear in this sample, roughly an eighth of them only once. The ten largest make up over 25% of the sample.

The sequence derives from a man in his fifties with Graves' ophthalmopathy. The source material was blood. The chain joins TRBV30 to TRBJ2-1, and possibly TRBD1, on 6 matching bases. The DNA reads as follows: TGTGCCTGGCTTGACAGGCCAAACAATGAGCAGTTCTTC. Its product reads: CAWLDRPNNEQFF. Extended through the reference TRBV30 and TRBJ2-1 proteins, this CDR3 yields the full variable domain: SQTIHQWPATLVQPVGSPLSLECTVEGTSNPNLYWYRQAAGRGLQLLFYSVGIGQISSEVPQNLSASRPQDRQFILSSKKLLLSDSGFYLCAWLDRPNNEQFFGPGTRLTVL.